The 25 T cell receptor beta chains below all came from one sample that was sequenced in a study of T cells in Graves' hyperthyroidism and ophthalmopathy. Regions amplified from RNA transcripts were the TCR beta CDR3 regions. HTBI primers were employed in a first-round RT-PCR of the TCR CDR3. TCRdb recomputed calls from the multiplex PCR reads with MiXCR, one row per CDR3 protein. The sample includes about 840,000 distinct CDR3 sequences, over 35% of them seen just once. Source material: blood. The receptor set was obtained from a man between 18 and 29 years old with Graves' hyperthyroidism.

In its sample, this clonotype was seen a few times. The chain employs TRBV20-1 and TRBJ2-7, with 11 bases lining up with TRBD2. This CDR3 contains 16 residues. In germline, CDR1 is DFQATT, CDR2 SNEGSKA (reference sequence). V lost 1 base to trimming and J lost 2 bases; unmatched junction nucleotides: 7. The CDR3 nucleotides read TGCAGTGCTAGAGCTCCTAGCGGGAGGACAACCTACGAGCAGTACTTC. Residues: CSARAPSGRTTYEQYF.

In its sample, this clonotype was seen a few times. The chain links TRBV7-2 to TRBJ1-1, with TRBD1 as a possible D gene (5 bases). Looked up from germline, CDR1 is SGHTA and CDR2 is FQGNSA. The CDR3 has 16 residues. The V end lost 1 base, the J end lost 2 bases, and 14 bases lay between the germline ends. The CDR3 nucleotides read TGTGCCAGCAGCTTAGTTTGGTCGGGGGAAAACACTGAAGCTTTCTTT. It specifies CASSLVWSGENTEAFF.

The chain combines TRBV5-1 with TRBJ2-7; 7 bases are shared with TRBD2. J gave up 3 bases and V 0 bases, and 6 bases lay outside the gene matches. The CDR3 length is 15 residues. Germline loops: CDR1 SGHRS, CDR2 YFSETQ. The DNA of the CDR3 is TGCGCCAGCAGCTTGGGTGGCGGGAGAGGCTACGAGCAGTACTTC. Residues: CASSLGGGRGYEQYF.

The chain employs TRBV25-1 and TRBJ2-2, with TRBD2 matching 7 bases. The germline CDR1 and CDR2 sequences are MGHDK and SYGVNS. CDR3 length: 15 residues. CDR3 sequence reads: CARDGRGGGTGELFF. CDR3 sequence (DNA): TGTGCTAGAGATGGGAGGGGCGGGGGCACCGGGGAGCTGTTTTTT.

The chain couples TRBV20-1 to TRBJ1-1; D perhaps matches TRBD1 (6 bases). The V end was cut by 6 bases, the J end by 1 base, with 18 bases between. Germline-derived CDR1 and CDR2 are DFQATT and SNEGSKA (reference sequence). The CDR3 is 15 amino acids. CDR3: CSALEPAGANTEAFF. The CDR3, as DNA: TGCAGTGCCCTTGAGCCGGCAGGGGCGAACACTGAAGCTTTCTTT.

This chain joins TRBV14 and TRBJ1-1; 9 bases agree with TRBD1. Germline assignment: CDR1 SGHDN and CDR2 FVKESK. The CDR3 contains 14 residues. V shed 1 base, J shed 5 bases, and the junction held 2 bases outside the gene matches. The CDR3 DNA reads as TGTGCCAGCAGCCAAGCACAGGGGGCGACTGAAGCTTTCTTT. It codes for CASSQAQGATEAFF.

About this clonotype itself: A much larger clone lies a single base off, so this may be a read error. CDR3 loop: CSASIGPEAFF. DNA of the CDR3: TGCAGTGCTAGTATCGGGCCTGAAGCTTTCTTT. J is TRBJ1-1 and V is TRBV20-1; no firm D call. Germline V gene sequence: CDR1 DFQATT, CDR2 SNEGSKA (reference sequence). V was cut by 3 bases and J by 6 bases, with 8 bases left in between. There are 11 residues in the CDR3.

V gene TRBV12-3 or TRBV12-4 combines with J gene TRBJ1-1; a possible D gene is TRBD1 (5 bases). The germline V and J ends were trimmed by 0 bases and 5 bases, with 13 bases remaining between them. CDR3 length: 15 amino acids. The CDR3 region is CASSLARGGWTEAFF. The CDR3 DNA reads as TGTGCCAGCAGTTTAGCGCGGGGGGGTTGGACTGAAGCTTTCTTT.

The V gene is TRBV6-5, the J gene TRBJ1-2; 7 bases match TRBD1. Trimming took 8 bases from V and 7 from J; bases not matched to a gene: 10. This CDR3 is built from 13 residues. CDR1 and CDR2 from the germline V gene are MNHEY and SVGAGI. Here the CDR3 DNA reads TGTGCCAGCGGATACGGCACAGGGGTTGGCTACACCTTC. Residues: CASGYGTGVGYTF.

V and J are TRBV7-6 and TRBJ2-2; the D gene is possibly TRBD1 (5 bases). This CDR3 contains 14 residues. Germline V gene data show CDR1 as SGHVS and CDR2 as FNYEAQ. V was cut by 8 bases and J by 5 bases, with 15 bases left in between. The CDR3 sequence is CASGVQEITGELFF. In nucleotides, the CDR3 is TGTGCCAGCGGGGTACAGGAGATTACCGGGGAGCTGTTTTTT. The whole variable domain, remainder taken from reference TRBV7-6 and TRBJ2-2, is GAGVSQSPRYKVTKRGQDVALRCDPISGHVSLYWYRQALGQGPEFLTYFNYEAQQDKSGLPNDRFSAERPEGSISTLTIQRTEQRDSAMYRCASGVQEITGELFFGEGSRLTVL.

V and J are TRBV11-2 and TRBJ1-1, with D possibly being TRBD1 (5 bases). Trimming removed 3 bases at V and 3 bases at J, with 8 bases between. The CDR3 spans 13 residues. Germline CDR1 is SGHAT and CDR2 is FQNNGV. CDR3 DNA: TGTGCCAGCAGCTTGCCAGGGCACACTGAAGCTTTCTTT. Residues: CASSLPGHTEAFF.

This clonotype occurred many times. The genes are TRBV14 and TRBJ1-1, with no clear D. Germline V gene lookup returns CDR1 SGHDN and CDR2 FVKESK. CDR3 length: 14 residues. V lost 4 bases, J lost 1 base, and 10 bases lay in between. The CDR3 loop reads CASSPGLRNTEAFF. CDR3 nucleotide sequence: TGTGCCAGCAGCCCGGGCTTGCGGAACACTGAAGCTTTCTTT.

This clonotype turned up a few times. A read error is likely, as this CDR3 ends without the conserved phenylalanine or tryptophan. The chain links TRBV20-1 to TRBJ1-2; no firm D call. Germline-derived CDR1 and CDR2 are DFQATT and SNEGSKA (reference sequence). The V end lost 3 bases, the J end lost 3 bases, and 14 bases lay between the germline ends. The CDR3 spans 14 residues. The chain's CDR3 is CSARAQARDYGYTV. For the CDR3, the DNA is TGCAGTGCTAGGGCCCAAGCGAGAGACTATGGCTACACCGTC.

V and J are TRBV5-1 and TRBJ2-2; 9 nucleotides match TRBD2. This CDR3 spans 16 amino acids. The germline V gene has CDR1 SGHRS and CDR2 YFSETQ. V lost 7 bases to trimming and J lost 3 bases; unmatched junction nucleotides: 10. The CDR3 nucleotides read TGCGCCAGCGCCGGGGGAGCGGGAGGCGACACCGGGGAGCTGTTTTTT. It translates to CASAGGAGGDTGELFF. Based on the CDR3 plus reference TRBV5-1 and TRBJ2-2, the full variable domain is KAGVTQTPRYLIKTRGQQVTLSCSPISGHRSVSWYQQTPGQGLQFLFEYFSETQRNKGNFPGRFSGRQFSNSRSEMNVSTLELGDSALYLCASAGGAGGDTGELFFGEGSRLTVL.

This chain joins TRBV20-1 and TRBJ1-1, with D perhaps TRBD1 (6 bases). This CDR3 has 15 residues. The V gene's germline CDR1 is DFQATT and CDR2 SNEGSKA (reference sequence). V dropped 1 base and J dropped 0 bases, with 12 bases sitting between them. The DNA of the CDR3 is TGCAGTGCTAGAGTCCAGGGACAACTGAACACTGAAGCTTTCTTT. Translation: CSARVQGQLNTEAFF.

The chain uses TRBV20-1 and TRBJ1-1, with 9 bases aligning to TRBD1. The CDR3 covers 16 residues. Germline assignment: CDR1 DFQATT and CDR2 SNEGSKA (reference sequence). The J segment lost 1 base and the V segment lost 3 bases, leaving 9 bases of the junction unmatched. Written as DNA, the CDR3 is TGCAGTGCTAGCGACAGGGGGGCTGTACCGAACACTGAAGCTTTCTTT. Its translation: CSASDRGAVPNTEAFF.

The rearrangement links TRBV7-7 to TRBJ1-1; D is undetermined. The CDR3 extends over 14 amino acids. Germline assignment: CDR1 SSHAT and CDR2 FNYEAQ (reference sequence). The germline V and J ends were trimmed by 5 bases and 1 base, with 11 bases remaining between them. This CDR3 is CASSQGLENTEAFF. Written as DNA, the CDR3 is TGTGCCAGCAGCCAAGGGCTGGAGAACACTGAAGCTTTCTTT.

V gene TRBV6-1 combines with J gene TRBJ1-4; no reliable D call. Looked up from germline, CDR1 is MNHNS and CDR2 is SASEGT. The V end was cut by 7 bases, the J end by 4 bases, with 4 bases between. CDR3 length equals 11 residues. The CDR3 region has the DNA TGTGCCAGCAATAATAATGAAAAACTGTTTTTT. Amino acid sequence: CASNNNEKLFF.

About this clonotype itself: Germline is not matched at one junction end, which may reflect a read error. CDR3 coding DNA: TGTGCCAGCAGTTACACCCTACAAAGCTCCTATAATTCACCCCTCCACTTT. It is translated as CASSYTLQSSYNSPLHF. The genes are TRBV10-3 and TRBJ1-6; D remains ambiguous. CDR1 is ENHRY, CDR2 SYGVKD, per germline. The CDR3 length is 17 residues.

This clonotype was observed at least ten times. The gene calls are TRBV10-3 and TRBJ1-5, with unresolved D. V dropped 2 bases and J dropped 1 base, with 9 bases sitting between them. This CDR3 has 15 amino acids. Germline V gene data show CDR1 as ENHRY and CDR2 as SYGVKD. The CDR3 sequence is CAISEGGSSNQPQHF. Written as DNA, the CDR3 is TGTGCCATCAGTGAGGGAGGATCGAGCAATCAGCCCCAGCATTTT.

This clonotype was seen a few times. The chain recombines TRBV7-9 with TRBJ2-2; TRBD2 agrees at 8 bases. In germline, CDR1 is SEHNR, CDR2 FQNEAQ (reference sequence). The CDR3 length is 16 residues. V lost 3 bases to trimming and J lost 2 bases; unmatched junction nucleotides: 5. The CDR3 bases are TGTGCCAGCAGCTTTCGGCTAGCGGGCAACACCGGGGAGCTGTTTTTT. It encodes CASSFRLAGNTGELFF.

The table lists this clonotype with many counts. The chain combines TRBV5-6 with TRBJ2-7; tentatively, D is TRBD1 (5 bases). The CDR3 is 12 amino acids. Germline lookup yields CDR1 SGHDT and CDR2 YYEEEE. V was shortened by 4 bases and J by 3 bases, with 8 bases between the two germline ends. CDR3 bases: TGTGCCAGCAGCGGGGCCAGCTACGAGCAGTACTTC. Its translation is CASSGASYEQYF.

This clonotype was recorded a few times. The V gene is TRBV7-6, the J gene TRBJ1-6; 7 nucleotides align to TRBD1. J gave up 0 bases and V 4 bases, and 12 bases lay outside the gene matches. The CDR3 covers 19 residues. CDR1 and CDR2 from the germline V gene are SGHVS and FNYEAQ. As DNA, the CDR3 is TGTGCCAGCAGCTATCTAGCAGGGGGTCAGAGCTCCTATAATTCACCCCTCCACTTT. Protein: CASSYLAGGQSSYNSPLHF. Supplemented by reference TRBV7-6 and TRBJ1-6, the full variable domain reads GAGVSQSPRYKVTKRGQDVALRCDPISGHVSLYWYRQALGQGPEFLTYFNYEAQQDKSGLPNDRFSAERPEGSISTLTIQRTEQRDSAMYRCASSYLAGGQSSYNSPLHFGNGTRLTVT.

The CDR3 here is CASSLRGQSSYEQYF. DNA for the CDR3: TGTGCCAGCAGTTTACGCGGACAGAGCTCCTACGAGCAGTACTTC. V and J are TRBV7-8 and TRBJ2-7; weak D call: TRBD1 (6 bases). The CDR3 runs 15 residues. The germline V gene encodes CDR1 SGHVS and CDR2 FQNEAQ. Trimming pared 6 bases from V and 0 bases from J, leaving 15 bases between.

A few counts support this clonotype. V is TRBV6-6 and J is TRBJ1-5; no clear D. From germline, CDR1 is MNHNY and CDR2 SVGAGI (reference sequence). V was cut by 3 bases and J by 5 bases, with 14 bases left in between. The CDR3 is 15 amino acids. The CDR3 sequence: CASSYRAGFDQPQHF. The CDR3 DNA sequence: TGTGCCAGCAGTTATAGGGCAGGTTTCGATCAGCCCCAGCATTTT.